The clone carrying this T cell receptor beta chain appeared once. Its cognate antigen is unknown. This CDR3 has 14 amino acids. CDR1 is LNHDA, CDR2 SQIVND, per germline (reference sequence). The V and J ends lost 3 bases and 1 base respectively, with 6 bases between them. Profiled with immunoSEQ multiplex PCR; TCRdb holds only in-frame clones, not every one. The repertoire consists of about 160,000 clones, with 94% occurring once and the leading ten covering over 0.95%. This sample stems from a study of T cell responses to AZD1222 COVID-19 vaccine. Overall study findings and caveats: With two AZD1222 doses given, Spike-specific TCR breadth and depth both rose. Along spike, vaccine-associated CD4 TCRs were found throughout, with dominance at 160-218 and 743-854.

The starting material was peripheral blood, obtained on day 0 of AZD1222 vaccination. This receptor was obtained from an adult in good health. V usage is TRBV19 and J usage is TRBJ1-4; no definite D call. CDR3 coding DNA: TGTGCCAGTAGTATGGAGATAACTAATGAAAAACTGTTTTTT. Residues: CASSMEITNEKLFF.